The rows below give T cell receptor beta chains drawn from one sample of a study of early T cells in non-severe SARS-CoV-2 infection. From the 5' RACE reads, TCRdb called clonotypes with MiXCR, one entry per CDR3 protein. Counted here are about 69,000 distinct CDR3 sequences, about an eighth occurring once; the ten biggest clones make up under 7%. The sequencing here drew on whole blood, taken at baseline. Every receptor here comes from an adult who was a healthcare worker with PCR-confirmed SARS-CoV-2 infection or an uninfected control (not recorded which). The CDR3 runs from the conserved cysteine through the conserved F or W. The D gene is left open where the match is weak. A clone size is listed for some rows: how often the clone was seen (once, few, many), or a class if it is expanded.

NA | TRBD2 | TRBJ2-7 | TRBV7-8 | CASNTAGGESYEQYF | TGTGCCAGTAACACTGCGGGAGGGGAATCCTACGAGCAGTACTTC
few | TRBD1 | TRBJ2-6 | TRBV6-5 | CASSTRTGRTGANVLTF | TGTGCCAGCAGTACCCGGACAGGGAGGACTGGGGCCAACGTCCTGACTTTC
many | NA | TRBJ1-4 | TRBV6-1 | CASSEVSGGKLFF | TGTGCCAGCAGTGAAGTCTCCGGAGGAAAACTGTTTTTT
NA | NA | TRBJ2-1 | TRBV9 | CASSVATRLDNEQFF | TGTGCCAGCAGCGTAGCTACGCGGCTAGACAATGAGCAGTTCTTC
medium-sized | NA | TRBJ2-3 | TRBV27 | CASKEYGDTQYF | TGTGCCAGCAAGGAGTACGGAGATACGCAGTATTTT
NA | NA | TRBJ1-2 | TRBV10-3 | CAISESGGHYGYTF | TGTGCCATCAGTGAGTCCGGGGGCCACTATGGCTACACCTTC
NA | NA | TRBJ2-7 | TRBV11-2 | CASSSPPSGDF | TGTGCCAGCAGCTCGCCACCCTCGGGGGACTTC
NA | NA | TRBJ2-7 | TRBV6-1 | CASSEMGASFREQYF | TGTGCCAGCAGTGAAATGGGGGCCTCGTTTAGAGAGCAGTACTTC
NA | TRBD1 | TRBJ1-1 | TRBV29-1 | CSAWTGAVSMNTEAFF | TGCAGCGCCTGGACAGGGGCCGTTTCGATGAACACTGAAGCTTTCTTT
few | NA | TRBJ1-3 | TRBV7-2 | CASSPVSSGNTIYF | TGTGCCAGCAGCCCCGTGTCCTCTGGAAACACCATATATTTT
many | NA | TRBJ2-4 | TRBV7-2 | CASSLGRSIQYF | TGTGCCAGCAGCTTAGGCCGTAGCATTCAGTACTTC
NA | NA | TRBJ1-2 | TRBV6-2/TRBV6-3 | CASSRGTSSGYTF | TGTGCCAGCAGTCGAGGGACATCGTCTGGCTACACCTTC
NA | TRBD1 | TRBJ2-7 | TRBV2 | CASSERTGGDEQYF | TGTGCCAGCAGCGAACGGACAGGGGGGGACGAGCAGTACTTC
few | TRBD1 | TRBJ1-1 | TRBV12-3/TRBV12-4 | CASSLQTGAGNTEAFF | TGTGCCAGCAGTTTACAGACAGGGGCGGGGAACACTGAAGCTTTCTTT
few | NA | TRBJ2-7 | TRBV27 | CASSSYFGGSYEQYF | TGTGCCAGCAGTTCGTACTTCGGGGGCTCCTACGAGCAGTACTTC
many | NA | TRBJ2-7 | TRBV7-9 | CASSLGFAGEQYF | TGTGCCAGCAGCTTAGGGTTTGCTGGCGAGCAGTACTTC
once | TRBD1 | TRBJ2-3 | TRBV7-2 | CASSLAGTGVDTQYF | TGTGCCAGCAGCTTAGCGGGGACAGGGGTAGATACGCAGTATTTT
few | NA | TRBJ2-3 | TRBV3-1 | CASSQGYGGDTQYF | TGTGCCAGCAGCCAAGGGTATGGCGGGGATACGCAGTATTTT
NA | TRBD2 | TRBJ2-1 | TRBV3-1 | CASSPGTSGTREQFF | TGTGCCAGCAGCCCCGGGACTAGCGGGACGAGGGAGCAGTTCTTC
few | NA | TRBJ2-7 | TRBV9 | CASSAGLTYEQYF | TGTGCCAGCAGCGCAGGACTCACCTACGAGCAGTACTTC
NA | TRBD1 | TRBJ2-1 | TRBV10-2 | CATGTGVQNEQFF | TGCGCCACCGGGACAGGGGTACAGAATGAGCAGTTCTTC
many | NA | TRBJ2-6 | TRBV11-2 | CASSLGLDFTGANVLTF | TGTGCCAGCAGCTTAGGACTGGATTTCACTGGGGCCAACGTCCTGACTTTC
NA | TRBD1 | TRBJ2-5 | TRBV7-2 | CASSSRTGRETQYF | TGTGCCAGCAGCAGCCGGACAGGACGAGAGACCCAGTACTTC
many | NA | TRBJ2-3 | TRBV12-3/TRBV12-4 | CASSVGLGNTQYF | TGTGCCAGCAGTGTAGGACTGGGGAATACGCAGTATTTT
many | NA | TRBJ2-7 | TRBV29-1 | CSVEDGGYEQYF | TGCAGCGTTGAAGATGGGGGTTACGAGCAGTACTTC
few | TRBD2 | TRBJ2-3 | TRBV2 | CASSRTSSTDTQYF | TGTGCCAGCAGTCGGACTAGTAGCACAGATACGCAGTATTTT
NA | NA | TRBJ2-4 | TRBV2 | CASSEAHVRLAKNIQYF | TGTGCCAGCAGTGAAGCGCATGTCCGGCTAGCCAAAAACATTCAGTACTTC
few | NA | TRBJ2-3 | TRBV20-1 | CSASPSDTQYF | TGCAGTGCTAGTCCTTCAGATACGCAGTATTTT
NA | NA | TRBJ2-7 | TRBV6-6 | CASSYAGQGRLSYEQYF | TGTGCCAGCAGTTACGCGGGTCAGGGGCGACTTTCCTACGAGCAGTACTTC
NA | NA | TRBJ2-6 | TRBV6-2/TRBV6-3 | CASSPQMIGANVLTF | TGTGCCAGCAGTCCTCAGATGATCGGGGCCAACGTCCTGACTTTC
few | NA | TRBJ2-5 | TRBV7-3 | CASSLRGGLGTQETQYF | TGTGCCAGCAGCTTAAGAGGTGGCCTCGGGACCCAGGAGACCCAGTACTTC
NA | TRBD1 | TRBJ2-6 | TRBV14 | CASSQGGGQGSVLTF | TGTGCCAGCAGCCAAGGAGGCGGACAGGGGTCCGTCCTGACTTTC
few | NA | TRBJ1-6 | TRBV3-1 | CASSQGGPLHF | TGTGCCAGCAGCCAAGGGGGGCCCCTCCACTTT
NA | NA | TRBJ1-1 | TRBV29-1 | CSVVIRAANTEAFF | TGCAGCGTTGTCATCAGGGCAGCGAACACTGAAGCTTTCTTT
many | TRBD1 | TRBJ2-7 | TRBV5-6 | CASSNQGAYEQYF | TGTGCCAGCAGCAACCAGGGGGCCTACGAGCAGTACTTC
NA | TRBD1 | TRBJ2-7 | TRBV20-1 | CSARYAGQDLYEQYF | TGCAGTGCTAGATATGCGGGACAGGATCTCTACGAGCAGTACTTC
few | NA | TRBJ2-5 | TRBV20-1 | CSARDGTGGKAQYF | TGCAGTGCTAGAGATGGTACTGGGGGCAAGGCCCAGTACTTC
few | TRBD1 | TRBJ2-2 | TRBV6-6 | CASSYSGRQGDSGELFF | TGTGCCAGCAGTTACTCCGGGAGACAGGGGGATTCCGGGGAGCTGTTTTTT
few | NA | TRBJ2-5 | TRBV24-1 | CATSDPGIRQETQYF | TGTGCCACCAGTGATCCTGGGATCCGCCAAGAGACCCAGTACTTC
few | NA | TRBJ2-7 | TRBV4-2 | CASSQATTDSYEQYF | TGTGCCAGCAGCCAAGCAACTACCGACTCCTACGAGCAGTACTTC
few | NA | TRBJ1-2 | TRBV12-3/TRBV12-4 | CASSVDYGYTF | TGTGCCAGCAGTGTAGACTATGGCTACACCTTC
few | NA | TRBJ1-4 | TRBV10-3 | CAISESGPAEKLFF | TGTGCCATCAGTGAGTCGGGGCCCGCTGAAAAACTGTTTTTT
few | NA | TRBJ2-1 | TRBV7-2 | CASSLALGWEQFF | TGTGCCAGCAGCTTAGCACTAGGGTGGGAGCAGTTCTTC
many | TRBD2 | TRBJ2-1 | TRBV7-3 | CASSPTGMAGDYNEQFF | TGTGCCAGCAGCCCGACGGGCATGGCGGGGGACTACAATGAGCAGTTCTTC
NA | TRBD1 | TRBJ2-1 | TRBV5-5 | CASSSLGGRGEQFF | TGTGCCAGCAGCTCCTTAGGGGGCCGGGGCGAGCAGTTCTTC
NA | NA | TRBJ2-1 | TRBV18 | CASSPQYSYNEQFF | TGTGCCAGCTCACCACAGTACTCCTACAATGAGCAGTTCTTC
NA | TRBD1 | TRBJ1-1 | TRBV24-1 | CATSDSGTGGLTEAFF | TGTGCCACCAGTGACTCCGGGACAGGGGGCCTCACTGAAGCTTTCTTT
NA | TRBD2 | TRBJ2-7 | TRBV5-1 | CASSRASGNYEQYF | TGCGCCAGCAGTCGGGCTAGCGGAAACTACGAGCAGTACTTC
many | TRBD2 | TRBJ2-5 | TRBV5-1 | CASSSGTRPQETQYF | TGCGCCAGCAGCAGCGGGACTAGACCGCAAGAGACCCAGTACTTC
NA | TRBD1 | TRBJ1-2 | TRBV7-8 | CASSIVRGPSYGYTF | TGTGCCAGCAGCATTGTCAGGGGGCCTTCATATGGCTACACCTTC
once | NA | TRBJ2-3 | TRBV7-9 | CASSLSQAADTQYF | TGTGCCAGCAGCTTAAGCCAAGCAGCAGATACGCAGTATTTT
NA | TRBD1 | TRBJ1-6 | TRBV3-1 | CASSRTGSSPLHF | TGTGCCAGCAGCAGGACAGGGTCCTCACCCCTCCACTTT
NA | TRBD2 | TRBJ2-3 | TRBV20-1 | CSASEREASDTQYF | TGCAGTGCTAGTGAGCGGGAGGCCTCAGATACGCAGTATTTT
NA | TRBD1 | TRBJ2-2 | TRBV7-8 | CASSTHTGVRTGELFF | TGTGCCAGCAGCACCCATACAGGGGTGAGGACCGGGGAGCTGTTTTTT
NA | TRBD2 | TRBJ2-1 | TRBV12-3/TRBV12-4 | CASSLSRTSGDFIEQFF | TGTGCCAGCAGTCTCTCTCGAACTAGCGGGGACTTCATTGAGCAGTTCTTC
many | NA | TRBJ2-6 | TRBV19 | CASSMKSGANVLTF | TGTGCCAGTAGTATGAAATCTGGGGCCAACGTCCTGACTTTC
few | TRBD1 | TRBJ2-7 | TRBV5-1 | CASSTTGNYEQYF | TGCGCCAGCAGCACGACAGGGAACTACGAGCAGTACTTC
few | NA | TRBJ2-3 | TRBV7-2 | CASSLGAGQRADTQYF | TGTGCCAGCAGCTTAGGAGCGGGACAGAGAGCAGATACGCAGTATTTT